The 4 T cell receptor beta chains presented below share a single source sample, sequenced in a study of blood T cell repertoires in COVID-19. Here immunoSEQ multiplex PCR was the method, and the copy in TCRdb shows in-frame clones only, minus some. This table has 200,000 to 300,000 clones, 84% appearing once. The sample comprised peripheral blood. All receptors come from a man aged 35-49 years who had recovered from COVID-19.

The CDR3 DNA follows: TGTGCCAGCAGCGCCCACACTTCGACAGGGGATCGTAACTATGGCTACACCTTC. Protein: CASSAHTSTGDRNYGYTF. The chain carries TRBV9 and TRBJ1-2; 8 bases map to TRBD1. Germline V gives CDR1 SGDLS, CDR2 YYNGEE. J was trimmed by 1 base and V by 3 bases; bases with no gene match: 14. CDR3 length: 18 amino acids.

The table lists this clone with many counts. V usage is TRBV3-1 (or the pseudogene TRBV3-2) and J usage is TRBJ2-7; D might be TRBD1 (6 bases). Per germline, CDR1 LGHDT and CDR2 YNNKEL (reference sequence). V lost 0 bases to trimming and J lost 2 bases, with 17 bases between them. This CDR3 spans 17 amino acids. The CDR3 protein is CASSQEGQGKITYEQYF. CDR3 sequence (DNA): TGTGCCAGCAGCCAAGAGGGTCAGGGGAAGATCACCTACGAGCAGTACTTC.

This CDR3 is CASSGGIDTQYF. CDR3 coding DNA: TGTGCCAGCAGCGGAGGGATAGATACGCAGTATTTT. The chain joins TRBV9 to TRBJ2-3; D may be TRBD2 (5 bases). With 3 bases removed from V and 5 bases from J, the gap between germline ends came to 7 bases. Germline V gives CDR1 SGDLS, CDR2 YYNGEE. The CDR3 is 12 amino acids.

The chain couples TRBV6-2 or TRBV6-3 to TRBJ1-2; D unresolved. V lost 6 bases, J lost 4 bases, and 18 bases lay in between. Germline V lookup: CDR1 MNHEY, CDR2 SVGEGT. This CDR3 is 15 amino acids long. The CDR3 DNA reads TGTGCCAGCAGCATTATGGAGGACGGACCCTATGGCTACACCTTC. This sequence encodes CASSIMEDGPYGYTF.